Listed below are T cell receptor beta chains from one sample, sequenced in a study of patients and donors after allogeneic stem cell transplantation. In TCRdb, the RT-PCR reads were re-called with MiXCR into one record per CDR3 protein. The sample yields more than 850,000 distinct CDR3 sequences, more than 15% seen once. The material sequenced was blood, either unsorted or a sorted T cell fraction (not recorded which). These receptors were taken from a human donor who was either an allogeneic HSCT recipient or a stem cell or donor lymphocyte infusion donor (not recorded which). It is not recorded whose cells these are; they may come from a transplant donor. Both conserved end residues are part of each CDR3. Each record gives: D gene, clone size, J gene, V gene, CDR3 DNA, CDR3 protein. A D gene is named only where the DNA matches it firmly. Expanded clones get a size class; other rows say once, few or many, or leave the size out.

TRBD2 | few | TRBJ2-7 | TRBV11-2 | TGTGCCAGCAGCTTATGGGGGGGGACTCCTTCCTACGAGCAGTACTTC | CASSLWGGTPSYEQYF
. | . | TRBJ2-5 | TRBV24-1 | TGTGCCACCAGTGGTGGGACAAGACAAGAGACCCAGTACTTC | CATSGGTRQETQYF
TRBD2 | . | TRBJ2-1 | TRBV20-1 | TGCAGTGCTAGAGACCAGCGGGAGTACTACAATGAGCAGTTCTTC | CSARDQREYYNEQFF
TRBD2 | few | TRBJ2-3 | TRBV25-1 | TGTGCCAGCAGTGAGTTTGCGGGGGGGATGACAGATACGCAGTATTTT | CASSEFAGGMTDTQYF
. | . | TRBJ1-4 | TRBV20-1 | TGCAGTGCTAGAGATCGGACCCGCGGGAATGAAAAACTGTTTTTT | CSARDRTRGNEKLFF
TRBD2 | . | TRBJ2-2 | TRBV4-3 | TGCGCCAGCAGCCACACCGGGGGGGCCGGGGAGCTGTTTTTT | CASSHTGGAGELFF
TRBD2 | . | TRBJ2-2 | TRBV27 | TGTGCCAGCAGTTTAATAACTAGCGCGGCCGGGGAGCTGTTTTTT | CASSLITSAAGELFF
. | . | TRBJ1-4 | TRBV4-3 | TGCGCCAGCAGCCACAGGGAGGGAGAAAAACTGTTTTTT | CASSHREGEKLFF
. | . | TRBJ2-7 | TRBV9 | TGTGCCAGCAGCGAGGTAGGACGGTGGTACGAGCAGTACTTC | CASSEVGRWYEQYF
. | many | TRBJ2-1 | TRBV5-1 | TGCGCCAGCAGCTTGGTACCACAGCAAGTTGAGCAGTTCTTC | CASSLVPQQVEQFF
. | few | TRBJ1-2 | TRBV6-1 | TGTGCCAGCAGCCCTCGGGGGGGGCGGGAGTATGGCTACACCTTC | CASSPRGGREYGYTF
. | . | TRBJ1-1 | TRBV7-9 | TGTGCCAGCAGCCCTCTCCCTGTGAACACTGAAGCTTTCTTT | CASSPLPVNTEAFF
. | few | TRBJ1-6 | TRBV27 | TGTGCCAGCAGTTTACCACGGATTAATTCACCCCTCCACTTT | CASSLPRINSPLHF
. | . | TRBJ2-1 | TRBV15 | TGTGCCACCAGCCGACCTCCGGCGGGGTACAATGAGCAGTTCTTC | CATSRPPAGYNEQFF
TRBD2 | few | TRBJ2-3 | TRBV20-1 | TGCAGTGCTCGGGAGGCAGATACGCAGTATTTT | CSAREADTQYF